The TCR beta chain described here comes from a study of shared clonotypes between healthy human individuals. Findings and limits, study-wide: When naive CD4 clonotypes were compared across a few donors, around 5% were shared.

Regarding this clone: The antigen remains undetermined.

Method: immunoSEQ multiplex PCR; TCRdb's copy keeps in-frame clones and lacks some. The table includes around 600,000 clones, roughly 98% detected once. The naive CD8 fraction comprised CD45RO-negative cells positively selected for CCR7 and excluded terminally differentiated effector memory CD45RA+ cells. V was trimmed by 4 bases and J by 1 base, leaving 14 bases between them. Germline V CDR1 and CDR2: MNHNS, SASEGT. The CDR3 consists of 15 residues. Sequencing input: naive CD8+ T cells sorted from blood. This clonotype was obtained from a man aged 25 to 40 in good health. The chain has TRBV6-1 and TRBJ2-7; D unresolved. The CDR3 here is CASSAWLVSSYEQYF. CDR3 DNA sequence: TGTGCCAGCAGTGCCTGGCTCGTCTCATCCTACGAGCAGTACTTC.